The rows below give T cell receptor beta chains drawn from one sample of a study of T cells in Graves' hyperthyroidism and ophthalmopathy. TCRdb used MiXCR to reprocess the multiplex PCR reads, holding one entry per CDR3 protein. The table records more than 650,000 distinct CDR3 sequences, roughly 15% of them present only once. Sequencing was done on a sample of blood. Receptor source: a young woman with Graves' hyperthyroidism. CDR3s include the opening cysteine and the closing phenylalanine or tryptophan. D genes are given only for firm matches. For some rows the clone size is stated as once, few or many, or as a class when expanded; others skip it.

TRBJ2-5,.,many,TRBV7-9,TGTGCCAGCAGCTTCCTGCCGGGTACATCAGAGACCCAGTACTTC,CASSFLPGTSETQYF
TRBJ2-2,TRBD1,many,TRBV2,TGTGCCAGCACCCGGGGGACAGGAACCACCGGGGAGCTGTTTTTT,CASTRGTGTTGELFF
TRBJ2-1,TRBD2,.,TRBV4-2,TGTGCCAGCAGCCATGGAGGGACTAGCGCGAGCTCCTACAATGAGCAGTTCTTC,CASSHGGTSASSYNEQFF
TRBJ2-5,.,many,TRBV20-1,TGCAGTGCAATAGCGTGGAGGATTGAGGAGACCCAGTACTTC,CSAIAWRIEETQYF
TRBJ2-7,TRBD1,many,TRBV20-1,TGCAGTGCTAGCAGGACAGGCCCTACCTACGAGCAGTACTTC,CSASRTGPTYEQYF
TRBJ1-2,.,.,TRBV6-1,TGTGCCAGCAGTGAAAGGGGAGTGAACTATGGCTACACCTTC,CASSERGVNYGYTF
TRBJ2-1,.,.,TRBV3-1,TGTGCCAGCAGCCAAGATTACGGACGTCTTGAGCAGTTCTTC,CASSQDYGRLEQFF
TRBJ2-3,.,many,TRBV6-5,TGTGCCAGCAGTTACATTGGCGCTACAGATACGCAGTATTTT,CASSYIGATDTQYF
TRBJ1-1,.,.,TRBV4-1,TGCGCCAGCAGCCAGGCTCAGGGCTTTTTGGACACTGAAGCTTTCTTT,CASSQAQGFLDTEAFF
TRBJ2-1,TRBD2,few,TRBV29-1,TGCAGCGTCACAAAAGGGACTAGCGGGAGGGTCGATGAGCAGTTCTTC,CSVTKGTSGRVDEQFF
TRBJ2-3,TRBD2,.,TRBV7-9,TGTGCCAGCACCTCACAGGCTAGCGGGACCAAAAGCACAGATACGCAGTATTTT,CASTSQASGTKSTDTQYF
TRBJ2-1,TRBD2,many,TRBV20-1,TGCAGTGTGGGAACTAGCGCGAGCTCCTACAATGAGCAGTTCTTC,CSVGTSASSYNEQFF
TRBJ1-1,TRBD1,many,TRBV9,TGTGCCAGCAGCGAGGGGGCGAGCACTGAAGCTTTCTTT,CASSEGASTEAFF
TRBJ2-5,.,.,TRBV5-1,TGCGCCAGCAGCTTGGTTAGTGGCGAAGAGACCCAGTACTTC,CASSLVSGEETQYF
TRBJ2-5,TRBD2,many,TRBV29-1,TGCAGCGGGAGGGACTTTAGCGGGGGCGGAGAGACCCAGTACTTC,CSGRDFSGGGETQYF
TRBJ1-1,TRBD1,many,TRBV11-2,TGTGCCAGCAGCCATGGACAGGGGCCGGGCACTGAAGCTTTCTTT,CASSHGQGPGTEAFF
TRBJ2-7,TRBD2,.,TRBV30,TGTGCCTGGAGGCCCGGGAGGTTACTAGCCTACGAGCAGTACTTC,CAWRPGRLLAYEQYF
TRBJ2-5,.,many,TRBV11-1,TGTGCCAGCAGCTTGGGTCCCGTGGGGAACAGGGACCAAGAGACCCAGTACTTC,CASSLGPVGNRDQETQYF
TRBJ1-3,TRBD1,.,TRBV6-1,TGTGCCAGCAGAAAAAGCCTACAGGGGATCGGAAACACCATATATTTT,CASRKSLQGIGNTIYF
TRBJ2-7,TRBD1,many,TRBV30,TGTGCCTGGAACCGGGACAGGGGTGCATACGAGCAGTACTTC,CAWNRDRGAYEQYF
TRBJ2-7,TRBD1,many,TRBV18,TGTGCCAGTAGACAGGGGGTTGGCTACGAGCAGTACTTC,CASRQGVGYEQYF
TRBJ2-3,.,few,TRBV20-1,TGCAGTGTCGCCTTAACGGATACGCAGTATTTT,CSVALTDTQYF
TRBJ1-6,.,.,TRBV7-9,TGTGCCAGCAGCTTAGGGGCCTACCTCTATAATTCACCCCTCCACTTT,CASSLGAYLYNSPLHF
TRBJ1-5,.,.,TRBV28,TGTGCCAGCAGTTTCATCCCCGGGCAGGCCCTACTCAGACCCCAGCATTTT,CASSFIPGQALLRPQHF
TRBJ2-1,TRBD1,many,TRBV7-2,TGTGCCAGCAGAGCCCAGGGGGCGCGGGGAAATGAGCAGTTCTTC,CASRAQGARGNEQFF
TRBJ2-7,.,many,TRBV5-1,TGCGCCAGCAGCTCTACAGAGGCCTACGAGCAGTACTTC,CASSSTEAYEQYF
TRBJ2-3,TRBD2,.,TRBV20-1,TGCAGTGCTCCGGTATGGGAGACTAGCGGGAGGGAGGCCGATACGCAGTATTTT,CSAPVWETSGREADTQYF
TRBJ1-6,.,few,TRBV20-1,TGCAGTGCTAGAGATATCGGGAAGAGTGGGAATTCACCCCTCCACTTT,CSARDIGKSGNSPLHF
TRBJ1-5,.,.,TRBV9,TGTGCCAGCAGCGTAGAGGGGACACCTAATCAGCCCCAGCATTTT,CASSVEGTPNQPQHF
TRBJ1-4,.,few,TRBV7-8,TGTGCCAGCAGCTTAGTAGTGGGGAACGCTGAAAAACTGTTTTTT,CASSLVVGNAEKLFF
TRBJ1-1,.,few,TRBV19,TGTGCCAGTAGTGGAGGGGGGCGCATAGGGCCAGCTTTCTTT,CASSGGGRIGPAFF
TRBJ1-1,.,many,TRBV27,TGTGCCAGCAGTCAAAGGGCAGTAGGCATGAACACTGAAGCTTTCTTT,CASSQRAVGMNTEAFF
TRBJ2-7,TRBD1,.,TRBV4-1,TGCGCCAGCAGCCAGCCTGGGACAGGGGCTTACGAGCAGTACTTC,CASSQPGTGAYEQYF
TRBJ2-1,TRBD2,many,TRBV7-2,TGTGCCAGCAGCCCGCGGGGCGGGAGGACCGAGCAGTTCTTC,CASSPRGGRTEQFF
TRBJ2-3,TRBD2,.,TRBV25-1,TGTGCCAGCAAGATAGCGGGAGTGGCAGATACGCAGTATTTT,CASKIAGVADTQYF
TRBJ2-4,.,many,TRBV28,TGTGCCAGCAGTTCTCTCACAGCCGAAGCCAAAAACATTCAGTACTTC,CASSSLTAEAKNIQYF
TRBJ2-6,.,.,TRBV6-6,TGTGCCAGCAGTTACTCGGGTGCTTCTGGGGCCAACGTCCTGACTTTC,CASSYSGASGANVLTF
TRBJ2-1,.,many,TRBV20-1,TGCAGTGCTAGAGACCTAGCCGGTGAGCAGTTCTTC,CSARDLAGEQFF
TRBJ2-7,.,many,TRBV30,TGTGCCTGGAGTGTCCTCCTGACGGGACTGCTCTACGAGCAGTACTTC,CAWSVLLTGLLYEQYF
TRBJ2-7,.,.,TRBV4-1,TGCGCCAGCAGCCAAGAGGTCCCTAGCGCGAAATCCTACGAGCAGTACTTC,CASSQEVPSAKSYEQYF
TRBJ2-1,.,.,TRBV7-3,TGTGCCAGCAGCTTAAACGGAGTTCGCGAGCAGTTCTTC,CASSLNGVREQFF
TRBJ2-1,TRBD2,many,TRBV11-2,TGTGCCAGCAGCTTAGTGCGGGAGGCCTACAATGAGCAGTTCTTC,CASSLVREAYNEQFF
TRBJ1-1,.,many,TRBV6-2/TRBV6-3,TGTGCCAGCAGTTACGGTGGGAGGAGGTACACTGAAGCTTTCTTT,CASSYGGRRYTEAFF
TRBJ2-1,.,.,TRBV5-1,TGCGCCAGCAGCTTGGCCATAGGTGAGCAGTTCTTC,CASSLAIGEQFF
TRBJ2-1,.,.,TRBV29-1,TGCAGCGTTGGACCTAACGTCTACAATGAGCAGTTCTTC,CSVGPNVYNEQFF
TRBJ2-5,TRBD2,many,TRBV7-2,TGTGCCAGCAGCCACTCCATCCTAGCGGGAGCCCCACGGGAGACCCAGTACTTC,CASSHSILAGAPRETQYF
TRBJ2-7,TRBD1,.,TRBV28,TGTGCCAGCGGAAGGTTCAGGGGGCTTTCCTACGAGCAGTACTTC,CASGRFRGLSYEQYF
TRBJ2-2,.,.,TRBV7-2,TGTGCCAGCAGCGTTAGGGGGGGGAAGAACACCGGGGAGCTGTTTTTT,CASSVRGGKNTGELFF
TRBJ1-1,.,.,TRBV19,TGTGCCAGTAGTAAAGGCCCTTACACTGAAGCTTTCTTT,CASSKGPYTEAFF
TRBJ2-3,TRBD1,.,TRBV5-1,TGCGCCAGCAGCTTGATGCCGGGACAGGGGGCTGCAGATACGCAGTATTTT,CASSLMPGQGAADTQYF
TRBJ1-1,.,few,TRBV5-4,TGTGCCAGCAGCCCGATCAACAGCGAAGTGAACACTGAAGCTTTCTTT,CASSPINSEVNTEAFF
TRBJ2-1,.,few,TRBV13,TGTGCCAGCAGCCCCCCGGGGCTTTTTGAGTACAATGAGCAGTTCTTC,CASSPPGLFEYNEQFF
TRBJ2-3,.,.,TRBV24-1,TGTGCCACCAGTGATTCCCGGAGGTATGACAGCACAGATACGCAGTATTTT,CATSDSRRYDSTDTQYF
TRBJ2-3,.,few,TRBV7-9,TGTGCCAGCAGCTTTTTCGTCTCCACAGATACGCAGTATTTT,CASSFFVSTDTQYF
TRBJ1-3,TRBD1,.,TRBV7-9,TGTGCCAGCAGCTTAGTCCGGACAGGCCCAGGGTATGGAAACACCATATATTTT,CASSLVRTGPGYGNTIYF
TRBJ2-3,.,.,TRBV29-1,TGCAGCGTTGTTTGGGATATCAGAAGCACAGATACGCAGTATTTT,CSVVWDIRSTDTQYF
TRBJ1-1,.,many,TRBV19,TGTGCCAGTAGTCCGGACGGTGGTACCGCTGAAGCTTTCTTT,CASSPDGGTAEAFF
TRBJ2-6,.,.,TRBV11-2,TGTGCCAGCAGCTGGGGGGCTTCGAGGGGGACCACCCGTAACTCTGGGGCCAACGTCCTGACTTTC,CASSWGASRGTTRNSGANVLTF
TRBJ2-7,TRBD2,many,TRBV20-1,TGCAGTGCTAGGACCAGCGGGAGGGGCACCTACGAGCAGTACTTC,CSARTSGRGTYEQYF